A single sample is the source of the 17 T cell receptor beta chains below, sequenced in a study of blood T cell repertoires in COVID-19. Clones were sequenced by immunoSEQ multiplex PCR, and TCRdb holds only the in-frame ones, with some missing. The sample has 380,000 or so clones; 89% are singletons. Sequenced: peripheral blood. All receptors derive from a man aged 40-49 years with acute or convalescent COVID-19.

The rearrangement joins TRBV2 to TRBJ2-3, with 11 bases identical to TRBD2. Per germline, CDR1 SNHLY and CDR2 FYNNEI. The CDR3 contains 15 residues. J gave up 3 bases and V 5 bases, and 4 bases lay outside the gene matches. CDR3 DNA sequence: TGTGCCAGCAGTCGGCTAGCGGGAGGAACAGATACGCAGTATTTT. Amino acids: CASSRLAGGTDTQYF.

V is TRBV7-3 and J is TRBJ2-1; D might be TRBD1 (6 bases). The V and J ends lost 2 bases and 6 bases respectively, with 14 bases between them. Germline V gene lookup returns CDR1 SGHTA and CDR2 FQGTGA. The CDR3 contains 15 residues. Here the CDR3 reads CASSLWGRGINEQFF. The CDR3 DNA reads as TGTGCCAGCAGCTTATGGGGCAGGGGAATCAATGAGCAGTTCTTC.

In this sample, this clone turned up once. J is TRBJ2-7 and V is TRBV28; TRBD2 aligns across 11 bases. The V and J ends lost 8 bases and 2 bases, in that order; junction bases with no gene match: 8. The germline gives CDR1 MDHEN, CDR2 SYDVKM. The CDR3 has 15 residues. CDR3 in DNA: TGTGCCAGCTCAAGACTAGCGGGAAGAGCCTACGAGCAGTACTTC. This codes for CASSRLAGRAYEQYF.

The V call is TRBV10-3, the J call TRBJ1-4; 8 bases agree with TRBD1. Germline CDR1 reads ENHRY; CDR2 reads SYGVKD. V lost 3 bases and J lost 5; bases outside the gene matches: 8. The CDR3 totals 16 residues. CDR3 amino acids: CAISDRGQVPNEKLFF. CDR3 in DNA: TGTGCCATCAGTGACAGGGGGCAAGTGCCAAATGAAAAACTGTTTTTT.

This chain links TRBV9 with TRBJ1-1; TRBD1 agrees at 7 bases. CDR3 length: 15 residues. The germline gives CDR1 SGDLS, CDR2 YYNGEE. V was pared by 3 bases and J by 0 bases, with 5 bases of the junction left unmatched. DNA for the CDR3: TGTGCCAGCAGCGGATCAGACAGGGTGAACACTGAAGCTTTCTTT. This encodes CASSGSDRVNTEAFF.

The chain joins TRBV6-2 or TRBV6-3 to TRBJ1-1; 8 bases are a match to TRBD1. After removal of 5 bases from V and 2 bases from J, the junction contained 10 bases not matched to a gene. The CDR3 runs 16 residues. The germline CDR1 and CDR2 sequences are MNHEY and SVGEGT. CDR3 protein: CASSPSRAGGNTEAFF. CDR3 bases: TGTGCCAGCAGTCCATCTCGGGCAGGGGGCAACACTGAAGCTTTCTTT.

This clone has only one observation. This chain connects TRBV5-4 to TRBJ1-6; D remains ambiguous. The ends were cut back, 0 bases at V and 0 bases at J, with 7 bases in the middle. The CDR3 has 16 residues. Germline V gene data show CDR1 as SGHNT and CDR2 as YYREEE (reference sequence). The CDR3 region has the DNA TGTGCCAGCAGCTTGGTGGCCTTCTCCTATAATTCACCCCTCCACTTT. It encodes CASSLVAFSYNSPLHF. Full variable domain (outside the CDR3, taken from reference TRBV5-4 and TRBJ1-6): ETGVTQSPTHLIKTRGQQVTLRCSSQSGHNTVSWYQQALGQGPQFIFQYYREEENGRGNFPPRFSGLQFPNYSSELNVNALELDDSALYLCASSLVAFSYNSPLHFGNGTRLTVT.

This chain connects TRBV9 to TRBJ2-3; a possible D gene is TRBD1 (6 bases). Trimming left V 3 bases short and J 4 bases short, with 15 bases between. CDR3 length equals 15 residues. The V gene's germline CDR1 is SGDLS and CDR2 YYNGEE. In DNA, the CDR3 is TGTGCCAGCAGCGCCCAGGGGACCATGGCAGATACGCAGTATTTT. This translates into CASSAQGTMADTQYF.

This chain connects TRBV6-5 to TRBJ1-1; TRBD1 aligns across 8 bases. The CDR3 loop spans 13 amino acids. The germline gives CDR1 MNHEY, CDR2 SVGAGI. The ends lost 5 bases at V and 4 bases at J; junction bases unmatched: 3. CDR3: CASSITGGTEAFF. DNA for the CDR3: TGTGCCAGCAGTATTACAGGGGGCACTGAAGCTTTCTTT.

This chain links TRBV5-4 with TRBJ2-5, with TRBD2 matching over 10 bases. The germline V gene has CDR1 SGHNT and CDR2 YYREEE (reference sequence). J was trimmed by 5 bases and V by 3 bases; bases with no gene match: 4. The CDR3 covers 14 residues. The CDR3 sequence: CASSSGLAYETQYF. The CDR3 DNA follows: TGTGCCAGCAGCTCGGGACTAGCGTACGAGACCCAGTACTTC.

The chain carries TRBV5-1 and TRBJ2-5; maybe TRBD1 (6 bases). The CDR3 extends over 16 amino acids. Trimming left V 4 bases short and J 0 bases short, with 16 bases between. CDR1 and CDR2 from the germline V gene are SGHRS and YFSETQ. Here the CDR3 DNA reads TGCGCCAGCAGCCTGCGGACAGCTATGTACCAAGAGACCCAGTACTTC. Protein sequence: CASSLRTAMYQETQYF.

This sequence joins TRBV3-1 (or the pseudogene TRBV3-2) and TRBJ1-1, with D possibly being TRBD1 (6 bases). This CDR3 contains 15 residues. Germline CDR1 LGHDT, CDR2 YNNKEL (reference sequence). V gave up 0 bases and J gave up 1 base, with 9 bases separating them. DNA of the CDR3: TGTGCCAGCAGCCAAGAGCAAGGGGGGAACACTGAAGCTTTCTTT. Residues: CASSQEQGGNTEAFF.

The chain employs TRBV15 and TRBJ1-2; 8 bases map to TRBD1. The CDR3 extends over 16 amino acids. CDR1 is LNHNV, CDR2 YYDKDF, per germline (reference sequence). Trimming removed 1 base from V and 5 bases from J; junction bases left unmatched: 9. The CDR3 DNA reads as TGTGCCACCAGCAGAGCGCCCTATGACAGGGGTTATGGCTACACCTTC. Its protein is CATSRAPYDRGYGYTF.

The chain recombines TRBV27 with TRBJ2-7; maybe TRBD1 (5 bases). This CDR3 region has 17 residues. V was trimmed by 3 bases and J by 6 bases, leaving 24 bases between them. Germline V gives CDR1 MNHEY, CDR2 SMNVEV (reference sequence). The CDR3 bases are TGTGCCAGCAGTTTGTTTCCCCAGGGCCGTCGTTTAGGCGAGCAGTACTTC. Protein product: CASSLFPQGRRLGEQYF.

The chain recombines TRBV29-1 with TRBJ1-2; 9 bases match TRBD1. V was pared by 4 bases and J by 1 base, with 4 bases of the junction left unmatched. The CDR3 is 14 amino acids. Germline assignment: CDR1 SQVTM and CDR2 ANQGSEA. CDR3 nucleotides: TGCAGCGTTGCCGGGACAGGGATTAACTATGGCTACACCTTC. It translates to CSVAGTGINYGYTF. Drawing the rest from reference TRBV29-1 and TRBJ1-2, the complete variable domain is SAVISQKPSRDICQRGTSLTIQCQVDSQVTMMFWYRQQPGQSLTLIATANQGSEATYESGFVIDKFPISRPNLTFSTLTVSNMSPEDSSIYLCSVAGTGINYGYTFGSGTRLTVV.

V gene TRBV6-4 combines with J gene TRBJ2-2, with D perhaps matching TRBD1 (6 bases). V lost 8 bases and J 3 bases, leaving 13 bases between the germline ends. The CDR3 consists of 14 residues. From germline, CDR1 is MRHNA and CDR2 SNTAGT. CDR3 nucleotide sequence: TGTGCCAGCTCGCGACAGGTGGACACCGGGGAGCTGTTTTTT. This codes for CASSRQVDTGELFF.

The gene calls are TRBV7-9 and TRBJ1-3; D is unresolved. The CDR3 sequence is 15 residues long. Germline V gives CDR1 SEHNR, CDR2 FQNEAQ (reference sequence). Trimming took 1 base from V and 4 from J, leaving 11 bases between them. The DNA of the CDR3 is TGTGCCAGCAGCTTAGTAATCTCTCCCGGAAACACCATATATTTT. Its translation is CASSLVISPGNTIYF.